This T cell receptor (beta chain) was captured by sequencing in a study of cytomegalovirus exposure and HLA in healthy donors. PCR amplification relied on 60 Vbeta primers (plus 13 Jbeta primers). Assay used: immunoSEQ multiplex PCR; TCRdb lists only in-frame clones, some missing. The sample has over 150,000 clones; roughly two thirds are singletons. The receptor was derived from a woman in her late teens or twenties in good health and CMV-seropositive. Sequencing was performed on PBMCs.

The CDR3 sequence: CASSLLYYEQYF. The CDR3, as DNA: TGTGCCAGCAGCTTGTTGTATTACGAGCAGTACTTC. The chain combines TRBV7-2 with TRBJ2-7; D is unresolved. CDR3 length equals 12 residues. Between the trimmed V and J ends, which lost 3 bases and 4 bases, there was a span of 7 bases. Per germline, CDR1 SGHTA and CDR2 FQGNSA. Combining the CDR3 with reference TRBV7-2 and TRBJ2-7 gives the whole variable domain GAGVSQSPSNKVTEKGKDVELRCDPISGHTALYWYRQSLGQGLEFLIYFQGNSAPDKSGLPSDRFSAERTGGSVSTLTIQRTQQEDSAVYLCASSLLYYEQYFGPGTRLTVT.